This T cell receptor beta chain was observed in a study of T-cell memory formation after mild COVID-19. Whole-study results and caveats: Mainly in CM and EM were contracting CD4+ clones; CD8+ were in EMRA. Some responding clones appeared in pre-infection memory, suggesting cross-reactive memory joined. The authors left the SARS-CoV-2 specificity of second-wave clones peaking on day 37 unconfirmed.

The CDR3 totals 13 residues. V lost 8 bases to trimming and J lost 5 bases, with 10 bases between them. Germline V gene data show CDR1 as SNHLY and CDR2 as FYNNEI. With respect to this clonotype: Its target is unknown.

Constant-segment primers served in 5'RACE that generated TCR alpha and TCR beta cDNA libraries bearing sample barcodes and UMIs. TCRdb recomputed calls from the 5' RACE reads with MiXCR, one row per CDR3 protein. Here the sample spans around 320,000 distinct CDR3 sequences, around 19% being singletons. Sample: PBMCs or a T cell subset sorted from them (not recorded which). The clonotype originates from a man aged 18 to 29 who had mild COVID-19 (a few samples of this study predate the infection). Cell type and time point are not known. The chain carries TRBV2 and TRBJ1-6; D is ambiguous. CDR3 nucleotide sequence: TGTGCCAGCCAAGGAAGTAATAATTCACCCCTCCACTTT. Translation gives CASQGSNNSPLHF.